Listed below are T cell receptor beta chains from one sample, sequenced in a study of blood T cell repertoires in COVID-19. The data were produced by immunoSEQ multiplex PCR, yet TCRdb's version contains in-frame clones alone and is incomplete. This sample has about 440,000 clones, with roughly 88% found just once. Material: peripheral blood. The origin of the receptors is a woman aged 45 to 65 with COVID-19, enrolled during active disease. Each CDR3 is given with its conserved first and last residue. D genes are given only for firm matches. Size is omitted from some rows. Given values are once, few, many or a class for expanded clones.

clone_size	d_call	v_call	j_call	cdr3_nt	cdr3_aa
.	.	TRBV4-1	TRBJ1-1	TGCGCCAGCAGCTACAGAACAGGGCTGAACACTGAAGCTTTCTTT	CASSYRTGLNTEAFF
.	TRBD1	TRBV28	TRBJ2-7	TGTGCCAGCAGCTCCCTACAGGGGACCTACGAGCAGTACTTC	CASSSLQGTYEQYF
.	TRBD2	TRBV13	TRBJ2-3	TGTGCCAGCAGCCCCCCTGGGGGTAGCGGGGGAATCACAGATACGCAGTATTTT	CASSPPGGSGGITDTQYF
few	TRBD1	TRBV2	TRBJ2-7	TGTGCCCGGACCCAGGGGGCGGGGTACGAGCAGTACTTC	CARTQGAGYEQYF
.	TRBD2	TRBV10-1	TRBJ2-7	TGCGCCAGCAGTGACGGTCTAGCGGGAGAGCAGTACTTC	CASSDGLAGEQYF
.	TRBD1	TRBV6-5	TRBJ1-4	TGTGCCAGCAGTTCCAGGGGGCCCACAACTAATGAAAAACTGTTTTTT	CASSSRGPTTNEKLFF
few	TRBD2	TRBV5-4	TRBJ2-2	TGTGCCAGCAGCCCTGGACTAGCGGGGGGGACCGGGGAGCTGTTTTTT	CASSPGLAGGTGELFF
.	.	TRBV19	TRBJ1-5	TGTGCCAGTAGGGATTCCGGGACAAATCAGCCCCAGCATTTT	CASRDSGTNQPQHF
.	TRBD1	TRBV18	TRBJ1-1	TGTGCCAGCTCACCCACAGGGGAGCCAGGGGCTTTCTTT	CASSPTGEPGAFF
.	.	TRBV27	TRBJ1-5	TGTGCCAGCAGTTTGGGGGGGCCCAATCAGCCCCAGCATTTT	CASSLGGPNQPQHF
.	.	TRBV7-9	TRBJ2-1	TGTGCCAGCAGCTTGGAGGCACCCTACAATGAGCAGTTCTTC	CASSLEAPYNEQFF
.	TRBD1	TRBV10-3	TRBJ2-5	TGTGCCATCAGACCGGGACAGGGGTTAGCAGAGACCCAGTACTTC	CAIRPGQGLAETQYF
.	.	TRBV9	TRBJ1-2	TGTGCCAGCAGCGTCCAGGGCGAAAACTATGGCTACACCTTC	CASSVQGENYGYTF
.	.	TRBV2	TRBJ1-1	TGTGCCAGCAGTGGGCACACTGAAGCTTTCTTT	CASSGHTEAFF
.	TRBD1	TRBV30	TRBJ1-2	TGTGCCTGGTCGACAGGGAACTATGGCTACACCTTC	CAWSTGNYGYTF